Detailed here is one T cell receptor (beta chain). This clone was seen only once. The antigen it binds to is not known. Germline is not matched at one junction end, which may reflect a read error. The record originates from a study of OX40 agonist ivuxolimab in advanced cancers. Background on the whole study: Ivuxolimab was a fully human IgG2 agonistic monoclonal antibody targeting the costimulatory receptor OX40 (CD134). In the dose-escalation cohort, 82.7% of patients were male, and the mean age was approximately 55 years, with a range of about 20 to 90. Of the 50 to 55 patients in dose escalation, 19 had hepatocellular carcinoma, some 15 had melanoma, 9 had renal cell carcinoma and 9 had head and neck cancer. The purpose of peripheral TCRbeta sequencing was to test whether ivuxolimab changed TCR sequence diversity and led to clonal T-cell expansion. Intravenous ivuxolimab was administered to patients every 2 weeks at six dose levels: 0.01, 0.1, 0.3, 1.5, 3 and 10 mg/kg. Patients were allowed to have had prior anti-PD-1, anti-PD-L1 or anti-CTLA-4 therapy, and approximately 37% of the dose-escalation patients had been treated with checkpoint inhibitors. The paper reports the monotherapy dose-escalation portion (N of about 51 patients) of the phase I ivuxolimab trial. Partial responses were achieved by three dose-escalation patients, of whom one had hepatocellular carcinoma and two had cutaneous melanoma. General findings and caveats noted by the study authors: Partial responders in the 0.1-3.0 mg/kg groups had among the lowest normalized peripheral clonal expansion, especially among CD8+ T cells. After ivuxolimab, expanded clones were on average more numerous among CD8+ T cells than among CD4+ T cells. Low levels of normalized T-cell clonal expansion were also shown by some nonresponding patients. Antigen specificity was not determined for the clonally expanded peripheral T cells. At doses of 0.1 to 3.0 mg/kg, clonal expansion of both CD4+ and CD8+ T cells in blood was seen between baseline and week 6.

The CDR1 and CDR2 encoded by the germline V gene (reference sequence) are SSHAT and FNYEAQ. Including the terminal cysteine and phenylalanine, the CDR3 comprises 16 residues. The entry retains the CDR3 DNA only, 48 bases that are in frame from base 1. Genomic DNA was extracted from sorted cells for sequencing of the TCRbeta CDR3 region. The immunoSEQ Assay was used for sequencing of TCRbeta CDR3 regions. The table was pulled from immuneACCESS by TCRdb, which kept in-frame rearrangements only. Such tables lose some clones; where checked, under half of the loss comes from unresolved V genes, and the rest has no known cause. For this sample there are about 32,000 clones; 75% to 95% appear just once. Over 4% of the sample lies in the top ten. The trial excluded patients who had a history of autoimmune disease or were on systemic immunosuppression. Peripheral blood for TCR sequencing was drawn from every dose cohort at baseline, at cycle 4 day 1 and at cycle 7 day 1. The samples were taken from a phase I, first-in-human, multicenter, open-label dose-escalation trial of ivuxolimab. Adults with locally advanced or metastatic head and neck squamous cell, hepatocellular, melanoma or renal cell carcinoma were enrolled in the trial. Before TCR sequencing, CD4+ T cells and CD8+ T cells were sorted from peripheral blood as separate populations.

The TCR originated in an adult with an advanced solid tumor such as melanoma, head and neck, liver or kidney cancer. The chain is made from TRBV7-7 and TRBJ1-5; no confident D gene assignment can be made. Sequenced material: CD4+ or CD8+ T cells sorted from blood, taken in a trial of the OX40 agonist ivuxolimab. The DNA reads as follows: TGTGCTAGCAGCTTAGCGCGGACCCAAGCGGATCAGCCCCAGCATTTT. Translated, it reads CASSLARTQADQPQHF.